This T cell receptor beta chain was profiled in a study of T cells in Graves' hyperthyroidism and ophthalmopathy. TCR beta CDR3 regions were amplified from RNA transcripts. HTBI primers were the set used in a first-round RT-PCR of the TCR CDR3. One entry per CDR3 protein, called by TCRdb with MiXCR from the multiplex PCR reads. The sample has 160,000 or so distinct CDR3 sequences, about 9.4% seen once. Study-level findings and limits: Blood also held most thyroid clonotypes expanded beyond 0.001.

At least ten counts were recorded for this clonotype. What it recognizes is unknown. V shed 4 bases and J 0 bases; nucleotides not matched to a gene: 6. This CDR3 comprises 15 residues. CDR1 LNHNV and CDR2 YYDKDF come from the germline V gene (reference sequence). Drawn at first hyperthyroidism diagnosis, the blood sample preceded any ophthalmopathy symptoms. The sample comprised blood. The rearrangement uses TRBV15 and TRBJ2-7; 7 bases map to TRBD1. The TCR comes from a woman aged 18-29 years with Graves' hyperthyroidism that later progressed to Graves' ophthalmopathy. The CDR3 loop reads CATSKPGTASYEQYF. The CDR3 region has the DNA TGTGCCACCAGCAAACCCGGGACAGCCTCCTACGAGCAGTACTTC.